Below, 23 T cell receptor beta chains from the same sample are listed, as sequenced in a study of cytomegalovirus exposure and HLA in healthy donors. PCR employed 60 Vbeta and 13 Jbeta primers. Measured with immunoSEQ multiplex PCR; TCRdb has only the in-frame clones, and not every one. The table records a few hundred thousand clones, around 81% of them present only once. Sequencing input: PBMCs. These receptors all stem from an older woman in good health and CMV-seropositive.

A word on this clone: Mismatch with germline at one junction end may stem from a read error. This rearrangement joins TRBV7-9 to TRBJ1-1, with D possibly TRBD1 on 6 matching bases. This CDR3 contains 13 residues. The germline CDR1 and CDR2 sequences are SEHNR and FQNEAQ (reference sequence). CDR3 bases: TGTTCCAGCAGCCCCCAGTACAGGGAAGAAGCTTTCTTT. Protein: CSSSPQYREEAFF.

This clone was recorded only once. The chain combines TRBV9 with TRBJ2-1, with a tentative D call TRBD2 (5 bases). From germline, CDR1 is SGDLS and CDR2 YYNGEE. There are 13 residues in the CDR3. V gave up 0 bases and J gave up 6 bases, with 7 bases separating them. The CDR3 spells CASSVGRGNEQFF. DNA for the CDR3: TGTGCCAGCAGCGTAGGACGGGGCAATGAGCAGTTCTTC.

This rearrangement joins TRBV7-3 to TRBJ2-3, with TRBD2 identical over 10 bases. The CDR3 runs 14 residues. CDR1 and CDR2 (germline): SGHTA, FQGTGA. V lost 5 bases to trimming and J lost 6 bases; unmatched junction nucleotides: 5. CDR3 coding DNA: TGTGCCAGCAGCGCGGGACTAGCGAGCGATACGCAGTATTTT. It encodes CASSAGLASDTQYF.

The chain links TRBV19 to TRBJ1-1, with TRBD1 matching over 9 bases. The germline CDR1 and CDR2 sequences are LNHDA and SQIVND (reference sequence). The CDR3 extends over 14 amino acids. Trimming took 8 bases from V and 1 from J; bases not matched to a gene: 5. CDR3 residues: CASYTGGRNTEAFF. The DNA of the CDR3 is TGTGCCAGTTACACAGGGGGCAGGAACACTGAAGCTTTCTTT.

V and J are TRBV7-9 and TRBJ2-1, with 9 bases lining up with TRBD2. This CDR3 has 14 residues. Losses at the gene ends were 5 bases for V and 8 bases for J; bases not matched to a gene: 7. Germline lookup yields CDR1 SEHNR and CDR2 FQNEAQ (reference sequence). CDR3 amino acids: CASSAGTSYDEQFF. The CDR3 DNA reads as TGTGCCAGCAGCGCAGGGACTAGCTATGATGAGCAGTTCTTC.

In its sample, this clone was seen once. The CDR3 spells CASSLQTGQGARGNQPQHF. The CDR3 nucleotides are TGTGCCAGCAGCTTGCAGACCGGACAGGGGGCGCGCGGCAATCAGCCCCAGCATTTT. The chain joins TRBV5-5 to TRBJ1-5; 11 bases match TRBD1. The CDR3 loop spans 19 amino acids. The germline V gene encodes CDR1 SGHKS and CDR2 YYEKEE (reference sequence). J gave up 2 bases and V 1 base, and 11 bases lay outside the gene matches.

The V call is TRBV5-6, the J call TRBJ2-3; 11 bases align to TRBD1. The CDR3 contains 17 residues. V was pared by 4 bases and J by 2 bases, with 9 bases of the junction left unmatched. Germline CDR1 reads SGHDT; CDR2 reads YYEEEE. The CDR3 loop reads CASSPDGTGGPTDTQYF. CDR3 in DNA: TGTGCCAGCAGCCCAGACGGGACAGGGGGTCCCACAGATACGCAGTATTTT.

This clone was detected only once. CDR3 bases: TGTGCCAGCAGTGACGGACCGGGGAACACCATATATTTT. Protein product: CASSDGPGNTIYF. The V gene is TRBV25-1, the J gene TRBJ1-3; no reliable D call. CDR3 length equals 13 residues. Trimming pared 3 bases from V and 7 bases from J, leaving 10 bases between. Germline-derived CDR1 and CDR2 are MGHDK and SYGVNS.

The chain carries TRBV6-6 and TRBJ2-3; TRBD1 aligns across 9 bases. The CDR3 has 14 residues. Germline values: CDR1 MNHNY, CDR2 SVGAGI (reference sequence). J lost 4 bases, V lost 10 bases, and 9 bases had no gene match. CDR3 amino acids: CATRDRERADTQYF. The CDR3 region has the DNA TGTGCCACCCGGGACAGGGAGCGTGCAGATACGCAGTATTTT.

The V gene is TRBV7-9, the J gene TRBJ2-5; D is possibly TRBD1 (5 bases). Trimming removed 7 bases at V and 1 base at J, with 10 bases between. CDR1 and CDR2 from the germline V gene are SEHNR and FQNEAQ (reference sequence). This CDR3 spans 13 amino acids. CDR3 sequence: CASKQDTQETQYF. CDR3 DNA: TGTGCCAGCAAGCAGGACACCCAAGAGACCCAGTACTTC.

V gene TRBV20-1 combines with J gene TRBJ2-1; TRBD1 matches at 7 bases. CDR3 length equals 11 residues. Germline CDR1 and CDR2: DFQATT and SNEGSKA (reference sequence). V lost 8 bases and J lost 13; bases outside the gene matches: 11. CDR3: CSPFGQATQFF. The CDR3 DNA is TGCAGTCCTTTCGGACAGGCTACTCAGTTCTTC.

V usage is TRBV5-1 and J usage is TRBJ2-4; TRBD2 matches 9 bases. CDR3 size: 16 residues. Germline values: CDR1 SGHRS, CDR2 YFSETQ. V gave up 2 bases and J gave up 2 bases; unmatched junction bases: 5. CDR3 residues: CASSFQTSGSKNIQYF. DNA for the CDR3: TGCGCCAGCAGCTTTCAGACTAGCGGCTCCAAAAACATTCAGTACTTC.

V gene TRBV19 combines with J gene TRBJ2-7; D possibly corresponds to TRBD2 (6 bases). V was shortened by 9 bases and J by 1 base, with 19 bases between the two germline ends. Germline CDR1 LNHDA, CDR2 SQIVND (reference sequence). CDR3 length: 15 residues. The CDR3 DNA is TGTGCCAGCTCTGAGGGACTTCTTAATTCCTACGAGCAGTACTTC. It yields the protein CASSEGLLNSYEQYF.

This chain connects TRBV30 to TRBJ2-7; 12 nucleotides line up with TRBD2. The length of the CDR3 is 13 residues. Germline assignment: CDR1 GTSNPN and CDR2 SVGIG (reference sequence). V trimming: 5 bases; J trimming: 5 bases; junction bases outside the gene matches: 4. The DNA for the CDR3 is TGTGCCTGGCGGACTAGCGGGAATAACGAGCAGTACTTC. This sequence encodes CAWRTSGNNEQYF.

The chain combines TRBV7-2 with TRBJ1-5; 7 bases agree with TRBD1. In germline, CDR1 is SGHTA, CDR2 FQGNSA. Trimming at V came to 5 bases and at J to 5 bases, leaving 9 bases not matched to a gene. This CDR3 has 15 amino acids. CDR3 sequence: CASSPDRAGDQPQHF. The CDR3 coding sequence is TGTGCCAGCAGCCCTGACAGGGCAGGGGATCAGCCCCAGCATTTT.

The chain links TRBV19 to TRBJ2-1, with TRBD2 as a possible D gene (6 bases). In germline, CDR1 is LNHDA, CDR2 SQIVND (reference sequence). The ends were cut back, 3 bases at V and 6 bases at J, with 18 bases in the middle. The CDR3 runs 16 residues. CDR3 DNA sequence: TGTGCCAGTAGTATCCCTCGGGGCGGGACCCCCAATGAGCAGTTCTTC. This gives the protein CASSIPRGGTPNEQFF.

This clone occurred a few times. The chain joins TRBV5-1 to TRBJ2-7, with D perhaps matching TRBD1 (5 bases). There are 14 residues in the CDR3. Germline lookup yields CDR1 SGHRS and CDR2 YFSETQ. V was trimmed by 5 bases and J by 6 bases, leaving 18 bases between them. The CDR3 region has the DNA TGCGCCAGCAGTCAGGGTACCCGAACCCCCGAGCAGTACTTC. This codes for CASSQGTRTPEQYF.

This sequence joins TRBV7-9 and TRBJ2-7, with TRBD1 as a possible D gene (8 bases). CDR3 length: 15 residues. With 5 bases removed from V and 3 bases from J, the gap between germline ends came to 17 bases. CDR1 is SEHNR and CDR2 is FQNEAQ in the germline V gene (reference sequence). The DNA of the CDR3 is TGTGCCAGCAGCCTACTGACAGGGGAGGGCTACGAGCAGTACTTC. It is translated as CASSLLTGEGYEQYF.

This sequence joins TRBV7-2 and TRBJ2-1, with TRBD1 identical over 7 bases. CDR3 length: 15 residues. The V and J ends lost 4 bases and 4 bases, in that order; junction bases with no gene match: 7. Germline CDR1 and CDR2: SGHTA and FQGNSA. The CDR3 coding sequence is TGTGCCAGCAGCTCGACAGGGTTGGGTTACAATGAGCAGTTCTTC. As protein: CASSSTGLGYNEQFF.

The chain couples TRBV6-1 to TRBJ1-2; D remains ambiguous. This CDR3 is built from 14 residues. V was shortened by 4 bases and J by 5 bases, with 14 bases between the two germline ends. Germline V lookup: CDR1 MNHNS, CDR2 SASEGT. CDR3 coding DNA: TGTGCCAGCAGTGGTCTTCACAGTGATTATGGCTACACCTTC. Amino acids: CASSGLHSDYGYTF.

The rearrangement links TRBV7-9 to TRBJ2-7, with 7 bases lining up with TRBD2. The germline V gene encodes CDR1 SEHNR and CDR2 FQNEAQ (reference sequence). V was pared by 4 bases and J by 7 bases, with 10 bases of the junction left unmatched. This CDR3 contains 14 residues. The CDR3 nucleotides are TGTGCCAGCAGCTCAGGAGCGGGATTGGGAGAGCAGTACTTC. This encodes CASSSGAGLGEQYF.

This clone was recorded once. The chain uses TRBV19 and TRBJ1-5, with 7 bases lining up with TRBD1. Germline V gene lookup returns CDR1 LNHDA and CDR2 SQIVND (reference sequence). The V gene end was trimmed by 9 bases and the J gene end by 0 bases; junction bases not matched to a gene: 8. There are 15 residues in the CDR3. CDR3 DNA sequence: TGTGCCAGGAGTCGGACAGGTAATAGCAATCAGCCCCAGCATTTT. This encodes CARSRTGNSNQPQHF.

The chain links TRBV6-1 to TRBJ2-1, with 7 bases that match TRBD1. The CDR3 sequence is 14 residues long. The germline V gene encodes CDR1 MNHNS and CDR2 SASEGT. The V segment lost 3 bases and the J segment 4 bases; nucleotides outside the gene matches: 3. CDR3 bases: TGTGCCAGCAGTGAGGGGACAGCATACAATGAGCAGTTCTTC. It translates to CASSEGTAYNEQFF.